This T cell receptor beta chain was captured in a study of response to subunit inactivated influenza vaccine. MiXCR, applied by TCRdb to the RT-PCR reads, yields one record per CDR3 protein. Of some 540,000 distinct CDR3 sequences listed, approximately 24% are singletons. The CDR3 sequence is 15 residues long. V shed 5 bases and J shed 0 bases, with 9 bases lying between them. Germline CDR1 reads KGHDR; CDR2 reads SFDVKD. The sample also formed part of further work on T cells expressing NK-cell markers. That source notes: Production of TCR beta cDNA relied on 5'RACE template switching with UMIs.

The sequence came from a man between 45 and 60 years old who received an inactivated influenza vaccine. Here the sequenced sample was CD4+ T cells sorted from PBMCs, taken roughly 13 days after vaccination. V and J are TRBV24-1 and TRBJ2-2; D unresolved. The CDR3 here is CATSVGAPNTGELFF. The CDR3 DNA follows: TGTGCCACCAGTGTAGGTGCCCCGAACACCGGGGAGCTGTTTTTT.